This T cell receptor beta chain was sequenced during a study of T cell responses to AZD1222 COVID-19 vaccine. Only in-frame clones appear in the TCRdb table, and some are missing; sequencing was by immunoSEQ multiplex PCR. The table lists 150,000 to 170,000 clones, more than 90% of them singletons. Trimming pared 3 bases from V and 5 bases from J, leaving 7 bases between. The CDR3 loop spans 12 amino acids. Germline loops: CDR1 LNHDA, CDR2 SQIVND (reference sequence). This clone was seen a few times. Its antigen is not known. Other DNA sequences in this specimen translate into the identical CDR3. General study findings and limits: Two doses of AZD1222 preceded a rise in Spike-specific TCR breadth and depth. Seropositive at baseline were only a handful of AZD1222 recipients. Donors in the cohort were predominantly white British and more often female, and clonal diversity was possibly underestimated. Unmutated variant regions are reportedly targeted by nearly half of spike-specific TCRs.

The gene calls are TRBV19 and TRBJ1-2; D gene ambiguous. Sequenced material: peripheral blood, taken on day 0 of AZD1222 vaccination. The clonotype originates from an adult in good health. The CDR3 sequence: CASSMPVYGYTF. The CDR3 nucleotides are TGTGCCAGTAGTATGCCGGTATATGGCTACACCTTC.